These 24 T cell receptor beta chains originate from one sample sequenced in a study of blood T cell repertoires in COVID-19. Profiling relied on immunoSEQ multiplex PCR, and the TCRdb table lists in-frame clones only, not all of them. The table lists about 250,000 clones, 80% to 90% of them singletons, with under 4.5% in the top ten. The specimen sequenced was peripheral blood. These receptors all come from a man aged 50 to 60 with acute or convalescent COVID-19.

The genes are TRBV19 and TRBJ2-7, with 7 bases identical to TRBD2. V trimming: 8 bases; J trimming: 6 bases; junction bases outside the gene matches: 7. The CDR3 sequence is 12 residues long. Germline V gene lookup returns CDR1 LNHDA and CDR2 SQIVND (reference sequence). In DNA form, the CDR3 reads TGTGCCAGTTCGAGGACTAGACGCGAGCAGTACTTC. Translation gives CASSRTRREQYF.

The V call is TRBV19, the J call TRBJ2-2; D is perhaps TRBD1 (5 bases). V shed 7 bases and J shed 2 bases, with 11 bases lying between them. The CDR3 covers 14 residues. Germline loops: CDR1 LNHDA, CDR2 SQIVND (reference sequence). DNA for the CDR3: TGTGCCAGTACGCCAGGGCCAAACACCGGGGAGCTGTTTTTT. It specifies CASTPGPNTGELFF.

The chain employs TRBV11-3 and TRBJ1-6; no definite D call. In germline, CDR1 is SGHNT, CDR2 YENEEA. Trimming took 4 bases from V and 8 from J, leaving 9 bases between them. The CDR3 spans 13 residues. This CDR3 is CASSSERDSPLHF. CDR3 in DNA: TGTGCCAGCAGCTCAGAGAGGGATTCACCCCTCCACTTT.

This chain links TRBV2 with TRBJ2-1; perhaps TRBD2 as D (6 bases). Germline V gene lookup returns CDR1 SNHLY and CDR2 FYNNEI. Trimming stripped 6 bases from V and 1 base from J, with 13 bases between. This CDR3 spans 15 amino acids. This chain's CDR3 is CASRWLEGSYNEQFF. The DNA of the CDR3 is TGTGCCAGCAGATGGTTGGAGGGATCCTACAATGAGCAGTTCTTC.

A remark on this clone: The sample has other DNA sequences that encode this CDR3 too. The chain has TRBV5-1 and TRBJ2-3; TRBD1 agrees at 9 bases. The V gene's germline CDR1 is SGHRS and CDR2 YFSETQ. Trimming at V came to 3 bases and at J to 3 bases, leaving 5 bases not matched to a gene. The CDR3 length is 15 residues. The CDR3 sequence: CASSSQGTGTDTQYF. CDR3 DNA sequence: TGCGCCAGCAGCTCCCAGGGGACAGGGACAGATACGCAGTATTTT.

This clone was recorded only once. This chain uses TRBV11-1 with TRBJ1-1, with 8 positions matching TRBD1. CDR3 length: 14 amino acids. From germline, CDR1 is SGHAT and CDR2 FQDESV (reference sequence). V shed 5 bases and J 4 bases; nucleotides not matched to a gene: 6. The CDR3: CASSPDRAPTEAFF. Written as DNA, the CDR3 is TGTGCCAGCAGCCCGGACAGGGCACCCACTGAAGCTTTCTTT.

The V gene is TRBV6-6, the J gene TRBJ1-5, with a weak D call TRBD1 (5 bases). Trimming shortened V by 6 bases and J by 2 bases, and 11 bases separated the two germline ends. The CDR3 runs to 14 residues. Per the germline V gene, CDR1 is MNHNY and CDR2 is SVGAGI (reference sequence). In nucleotides, the CDR3 is TGTGCCAGCAGAAACATACAGGGCAATCAGCCCCAGCATTTT. It translates to CASRNIQGNQPQHF.

The rearrangement joins TRBV12-5 to TRBJ1-1; 7 nucleotides agree with TRBD1. This CDR3 comprises 15 residues. Germline V gene sequence: CDR1 LGHNT, CDR2 FRNRAP. V was clipped by 4 bases and J by 2 bases; unmatched bases: 7. CDR3 in amino acids: CASGSTGQANTEAFF. The DNA for the CDR3 is TGTGCTAGTGGTTCGACAGGACAGGCTAACACTGAAGCTTTCTTT.

The genes are TRBV9 and TRBJ2-1, with D perhaps TRBD2 (6 bases). Per the germline V gene, CDR1 is SGDLS and CDR2 is YYNGEE. V dropped 5 bases and J dropped 8 bases, with 20 bases sitting between them. This CDR3 comprises 15 residues. The CDR3 region is CASSPTGVDGDEQFF. CDR3 coding DNA: TGTGCCAGCAGTCCTACGGGAGTAGACGGCGATGAGCAGTTCTTC.

This rearrangement joins TRBV5-1 to TRBJ2-3; D is unresolved. Trimming took off 0 bases at V and 1 base at J, with 6 bases between the two ends. The CDR3 length is 14 residues. The germline CDR1 and CDR2 sequences are SGHRS and YFSETQ. CDR3 in amino acids: CASSLGSGTDTQYF. Written as DNA, the CDR3 is TGCGCCAGCAGCTTGGGAAGCGGCACAGATACGCAGTATTTT. The variable domain in full, with the rest retrieved from reference TRBV5-1 and TRBJ2-3, is KAGVTQTPRYLIKTRGQQVTLSCSPISGHRSVSWYQQTPGQGLQFLFEYFSETQRNKGNFPGRFSGRQFSNSRSEMNVSTLELGDSALYLCASSLGSGTDTQYFGPGTRLTVL.

This chain connects TRBV11-2 to TRBJ1-1; 9 positions match TRBD1. V lost 3 bases to trimming and J lost 11 bases; unmatched junction nucleotides: 4. Per germline, CDR1 SGHAT and CDR2 FQNNGV. The CDR3 contains 12 residues. DNA of the CDR3: TGTGCCAGCAGCTTGGGACAGGGAGAGGCTTTCTTT. It codes for CASSLGQGEAFF.

The rearrangement joins TRBV30 to TRBJ1-3; 8 positions match TRBD1. Germline trimming cut 3 bases from V and 7 bases from J; bases unmatched to any gene: 2. Germline CDR1 and CDR2: GTSNPN and SVGIG (reference sequence). CDR3 length equals 12 residues. The CDR3 is CAWSWDRNTIYF. CDR3 coding DNA: TGTGCCTGGAGCTGGGACAGGAACACCATATATTTT.

In its sample, this clone was seen a few times. V and J are TRBV5-1 and TRBJ1-2; tentative D call: TRBD1 (6 bases). The CDR3 loop spans 17 amino acids. The V end was cut by 0 bases, the J end by 6 bases, with 21 bases between. Germline assignment: CDR1 SGHRS and CDR2 YFSETQ. CDR3 nucleotide sequence: TGCGCCAGCAGCTTGGCAGGACAGCCTTACCGCCCCGATGGCTACACCTTC. This translates into CASSLAGQPYRPDGYTF.

The chain links TRBV20-1 to TRBJ2-1; 10 bases line up with TRBD2. V was clipped by 3 bases and J by 4 bases; unmatched bases: 9. CDR3 length: 16 residues. Germline CDR1 reads DFQATT; CDR2 reads SNEGSKA (reference sequence). The CDR3 DNA is TGCAGTGCTAGTCCCCCGGGACTAGCGAATTACAATGAGCAGTTCTTC. It translates to CSASPPGLANYNEQFF.

The CDR3 sequence is CASSQRGQGAYGYTF. The DNA for the CDR3 is TGTGCCAGCAGCCAAAGGGGACAGGGGGCCTATGGCTACACCTTC. The chain joins TRBV3-1 (or the pseudogene TRBV3-2) to TRBJ1-2; 12 bases agree with TRBD1. There are 15 residues in the CDR3. CDR1 and CDR2 from the germline V gene are LGHDT and YNNKEL (reference sequence). Trimming at V came to 2 bases and at J to 4 bases, leaving 2 bases not matched to a gene.

The chain employs TRBV7-9 and TRBJ2-3, with 8 bases fitting TRBD2. The ends lost 6 bases at V and 3 bases at J; junction bases unmatched: 8. Germline values: CDR1 SEHNR, CDR2 FQNEAQ (reference sequence). The CDR3 consists of 15 residues. CDR3 DNA: TGTGCCAGCAGTTTTAAGCGGGAGCGGACAGATACGCAGTATTTT. Its translation is CASSFKRERTDTQYF.

The chain joins TRBV5-7 to TRBJ2-1; 13 nucleotides match TRBD2. TRBV5-7 is identified as an open reading frame with a role that is uncertain. This CDR3 is built from 19 residues. Trimming took 4 bases from V and 8 from J; bases not matched to a gene: 18. The CDR3 loop is CASSLDRTSGSPSWDEQFF. CDR3 coding DNA: TGTGCCAGCAGCCTGGACCGGACTAGCGGGAGTCCGTCCTGGGATGAGCAGTTCTTC.

The rearrangement uses TRBV19 and TRBJ2-3; a weak D match, TRBD2 (6 bases). Germline CDR1 and CDR2: LNHDA and SQIVND (reference sequence). The CDR3 has 14 amino acids. Deletions cut 5 bases from V and 4 bases from J, with 13 bases between. CDR3 in DNA: TGTGCCAGTAGTCCTATGGGGGGTGCAGATACGCAGTATTTT. Residues: CASSPMGGADTQYF.

The rearrangement uses TRBV12-3 or TRBV12-4 and TRBJ2-7, with D possibly TRBD2 on 6 matching bases. The ends were cut back, 3 bases at V and 6 bases at J, with 9 bases in the middle. The length of the CDR3 is 12 residues. For the CDR3, the DNA is TGTGCCAGCAGTTTCGGGGGTACCGAGCAGTACTTC. Translating it yields CASSFGGTEQYF.

V gene TRBV6-6 combines with J gene TRBJ2-7, with a weak D call TRBD1 (6 bases). The CDR3 covers 16 residues. Looked up from germline, CDR1 is MNHNY and CDR2 is SVGAGI (reference sequence). V gave up 5 bases and J gave up 0 bases, with 17 bases separating them. The CDR3 DNA reads TGTGCCAGCAGTCAGGGCCGGACAGCCTACTCCTACGAGCAGTACTTC. Encoded protein: CASSQGRTAYSYEQYF.

V gene TRBV11-2 combines with J gene TRBJ2-1; the D gene is possibly TRBD1 (5 bases). Looked up from germline, CDR1 is SGHAT and CDR2 is FQNNGV. The CDR3 sequence is 12 residues long. Trimming pared 5 bases from V and 7 bases from J, leaving 9 bases between. The CDR3 nucleotides read TGTGCCAGCAGCGAGGCAGGGAATGAGCAGTTCTTC. This encodes CASSEAGNEQFF.

J is TRBJ2-5 and V is TRBV19; perhaps TRBD1 as D (5 bases). The germline V gene has CDR1 LNHDA and CDR2 SQIVND (reference sequence). This CDR3 has 12 residues. Trimming took off 7 bases at V and 2 bases at J, with 8 bases between the two ends. The CDR3 sequence: CASTRTQETQYF. The DNA of the CDR3 is TGTGCCAGTACCAGGACACAAGAGACCCAGTACTTC.

This clone was observed a single time. The chain couples TRBV2 to TRBJ1-5, with 8 bases aligning to TRBD1. V dropped 4 bases and J dropped 4; count of bases not matched to a gene: 3. Germline CDR1 is SNHLY and CDR2 is FYNNEI. CDR3 length: 14 residues. The CDR3 here is CASSVGTGNQPQHF. As DNA, the CDR3 is TGTGCCAGCAGTGTCGGGACAGGTAATCAGCCCCAGCATTTT. Filled out from reference TRBV2 and TRBJ1-5, the complete variable domain reads EPEVTQTPSHQVTQMGQEVILRCVPISNHLYFYWYRQILGQKVEFLVSFYNNEISEKSEIFDDQFSVERPDGSNFTLKIRSTKLEDSAMYFCASSVGTGNQPQHFGDGTRLSIL.

This clone was seen a few times. The gene calls are TRBV19 and TRBJ1-2; D is possibly TRBD1 (5 bases). Germline V gene lookup returns CDR1 LNHDA and CDR2 SQIVND (reference sequence). The V end was cut by 3 bases, the J end by 7 bases, with 12 bases between. This CDR3 is built from 13 residues. The CDR3: CASSISGRGGYTF. The DNA for the CDR3 is TGTGCCAGTAGTATCTCCGGGAGGGGTGGCTACACCTTC.